These T cell receptor beta chains were read from a single sample in a study of blood T cell repertoires in COVID-19. Here immunoSEQ multiplex PCR was the method, and the copy in TCRdb shows in-frame clones only, minus some. The sample carries 200,000 to 250,000 clones, approximately 84% recorded once. Sequenced sample: peripheral blood. These receptor sequences come from a woman in her 50s with active or convalescent COVID-19. The CDR3 runs from the conserved cysteine through the conserved F or W. The D gene is left open where the match is weak. Expanded clones are given a class, and other clones once, few, many or no size at all.

d_call: -; j_call: TRBJ2-2; clone_size: -; v_call: TRBV3-1/TRBV3-2; cdr3_nt: TGTGCCAGCAGCCAAGTCACGGGTCCCGGGGAGCTGTTTTTT; cdr3_aa: CASSQVTGPGELFF
d_call: -; j_call: TRBJ2-3; clone_size: -; v_call: TRBV3-1/TRBV3-2; cdr3_nt: TGTGCCAGCAGCCAAGAGGCTCACACAGATACGCAGTATTTT; cdr3_aa: CASSQEAHTDTQYF
d_call: TRBD1; j_call: TRBJ1-1; clone_size: -; v_call: TRBV10-3; cdr3_nt: TGTGCCATCAGACAGGGGGTAATGAACACTGAAGCTTTCTTT; cdr3_aa: CAIRQGVMNTEAFF
d_call: TRBD2; j_call: TRBJ2-3; clone_size: -; v_call: TRBV5-1; cdr3_nt: TGCGCCAGCAGCTTGTACGCGGGAGCCGGTACAGATACGCAGTATTTT; cdr3_aa: CASSLYAGAGTDTQYF
d_call: -; j_call: TRBJ1-2; clone_size: -; v_call: TRBV6-5; cdr3_nt: TGTGCCAGCAGTTACCCTGACAGTTTGAGTGGCTACACCTTC; cdr3_aa: CASSYPDSLSGYTF
d_call: TRBD1; j_call: TRBJ2-7; clone_size: once; v_call: TRBV29-1; cdr3_nt: TGCAGCGTCCCGGGACAGGTCTTCTACGAGCAGTACTTC; cdr3_aa: CSVPGQVFYEQYF
d_call: TRBD1; j_call: TRBJ1-4; clone_size: -; v_call: TRBV7-9; cdr3_nt: TGTGCCAGCAGCCACAGGGGCTCAGGTGAAAAACTGTTTTTT; cdr3_aa: CASSHRGSGEKLFF
d_call: TRBD1; j_call: TRBJ2-1; clone_size: -; v_call: TRBV7-2; cdr3_nt: TGTGCCAGCAGCTTAGGACAGGGACAGTTATACAATGAGCAGTTCTTC; cdr3_aa: CASSLGQGQLYNEQFF
d_call: TRBD1; j_call: TRBJ1-2; clone_size: -; v_call: TRBV2; cdr3_nt: TGTGCCAGCAGGGACAGGGGGCCGGGGTATGGCTACACCTTC; cdr3_aa: CASRDRGPGYGYTF
d_call: -; j_call: TRBJ2-3; clone_size: -; v_call: TRBV7-6; cdr3_nt: TGTGCGAGCAGCTTATTGGTGGGAGCAGATACGCAGTATTTT; cdr3_aa: CASSLLVGADTQYF
d_call: -; j_call: TRBJ1-2; clone_size: -; v_call: TRBV7-9; cdr3_nt: TGTGCCAGCACCATCGGGGATAAGTATGGCTACACCTTC; cdr3_aa: CASTIGDKYGYTF
d_call: TRBD1; j_call: TRBJ2-2; clone_size: -; v_call: TRBV6-5; cdr3_nt: TGTGCCAGCAGCCGACAGGGCTGGGACACCGGGGAGCTGTTTTTT; cdr3_aa: CASSRQGWDTGELFF
d_call: -; j_call: TRBJ1-2; clone_size: once; v_call: TRBV3-1/TRBV3-2; cdr3_nt: TGTGCCAGCAGCCAAGACCATAGGGGCTATGGCTACACCTTC; cdr3_aa: CASSQDHRGYGYTF
d_call: TRBD1; j_call: TRBJ1-1; clone_size: -; v_call: TRBV28; cdr3_nt: TGTGCCAGCAGTTTACGGACAGGGATGAACACTGAAGCTTTCTTT; cdr3_aa: CASSLRTGMNTEAFF
d_call: TRBD1; j_call: TRBJ1-5; clone_size: -; v_call: TRBV18; cdr3_nt: TGTGCCAGCTCAGCAGGGGGGAGCCACAATCAGCCCCAGCATTTT; cdr3_aa: CASSAGGSHNQPQHF
d_call: TRBD1; j_call: TRBJ2-1; clone_size: -; v_call: TRBV6-5; cdr3_nt: TGTGCCACTTCTACAGGGGGCGCTTCCCGGGAGCAGTTCTTC; cdr3_aa: CATSTGGASREQFF
d_call: TRBD2; j_call: TRBJ2-7; clone_size: -; v_call: TRBV27; cdr3_nt: TGTGCCAGCAGTTTATACGGGACTAGCGAAAGGCCCTACGAGCAGTACTTC; cdr3_aa: CASSLYGTSERPYEQYF
d_call: TRBD2; j_call: TRBJ2-7; clone_size: -; v_call: TRBV28; cdr3_nt: TGTGCCAGCATCCCCCTGGGGCTAGCGGGAGGGGAAGTACGAGAGCAGTACTTC; cdr3_aa: CASIPLGLAGGEVREQYF
d_call: -; j_call: TRBJ2-7; clone_size: -; v_call: TRBV12-3/TRBV12-4; cdr3_nt: TGTGCCAGCAGACCCCGGTACGAGCAGTACTTC; cdr3_aa: CASRPRYEQYF
d_call: -; j_call: TRBJ1-1; clone_size: -; v_call: TRBV5-6; cdr3_nt: TGTGCCAGCAGCCGGAGCAGCATGAACACTGAAGCTTTCTTT; cdr3_aa: CASSRSSMNTEAFF
d_call: -; j_call: TRBJ1-4; clone_size: -; v_call: TRBV27; cdr3_nt: TGTGCCAGCAGTTTAACCCAGGACAGCGAAGAAAAACTGTTTTTT; cdr3_aa: CASSLTQDSEEKLFF
d_call: TRBD1; j_call: TRBJ1-2; clone_size: -; v_call: TRBV28; cdr3_nt: TGTGCCGCCCTAGGGGCAGGGGGCCCCAGTAACTATGGCTACACCTTC; cdr3_aa: CAALGAGGPSNYGYTF
d_call: -; j_call: TRBJ1-2; clone_size: -; v_call: TRBV19; cdr3_nt: TGTGCCAGTAATACAGGGTTCACCTATGGCTACACCTTC; cdr3_aa: CASNTGFTYGYTF
d_call: TRBD2; j_call: TRBJ2-7; clone_size: few; v_call: TRBV27; cdr3_nt: TGTGCCAGCAGTTTATCCCCCGCTAGCGGGGCCTACTTC; cdr3_aa: CASSLSPASGAYF
d_call: -; j_call: TRBJ1-1; clone_size: -; v_call: TRBV6-2/TRBV6-3; cdr3_nt: TGTGCCAGCAGTTACTCGAGGCCTCAGTGGAACACTGAAGCTTTCTTT; cdr3_aa: CASSYSRPQWNTEAFF
d_call: TRBD1; j_call: TRBJ1-2; clone_size: -; v_call: TRBV3-1/TRBV3-2; cdr3_nt: TGTGCCAGCAGCCAACGACAGGGGGGCTATGGCTACACCTTC; cdr3_aa: CASSQRQGGYGYTF
d_call: -; j_call: TRBJ2-2; clone_size: -; v_call: TRBV24-1; cdr3_nt: TGTGCCACCACCCAGGGTCCCGCCGGGGAGCTGTTTTTT; cdr3_aa: CATTQGPAGELFF
d_call: -; j_call: TRBJ2-3; clone_size: -; v_call: TRBV2; cdr3_nt: TGTGCCAGCAGCAACACAGATACGCAGTATTTT; cdr3_aa: CASSNTDTQYF
d_call: -; j_call: TRBJ1-1; clone_size: -; v_call: TRBV5-5; cdr3_nt: TGTGCCAGCAGCCTGGGAGGCCTGCCTGAAGCTTTCTTT; cdr3_aa: CASSLGGLPEAFF
d_call: -; j_call: TRBJ1-2; clone_size: -; v_call: TRBV12-3/TRBV12-4; cdr3_nt: TGTGCCAGCAGTTTTAATCGCTATGGCTACACCTTC; cdr3_aa: CASSFNRYGYTF
d_call: TRBD2; j_call: TRBJ2-5; clone_size: -; v_call: TRBV9; cdr3_nt: TGTGCCAGCAGCGTAGGGCAGGGAGGGGAGACCCAGTACTTC; cdr3_aa: CASSVGQGGETQYF
d_call: -; j_call: TRBJ2-2; clone_size: -; v_call: TRBV12-5; cdr3_nt: TGTGCTAGCCAAGGACAGATAAACACCGGGGAGCTGTTTTTT; cdr3_aa: CASQGQINTGELFF
d_call: TRBD1; j_call: TRBJ2-7; clone_size: -; v_call: TRBV6-5; cdr3_nt: TGTGCCAGCAGTTACCAAGTGACAGGGGGGTACGAGCAGTACTTC; cdr3_aa: CASSYQVTGGYEQYF
d_call: -; j_call: TRBJ2-3; clone_size: -; v_call: TRBV24-1; cdr3_nt: TGTGCCACCAGTGATAATAGTCTCGGCACAGATACGCAGTATTTT; cdr3_aa: CATSDNSLGTDTQYF
d_call: -; j_call: TRBJ1-2; clone_size: once; v_call: TRBV28; cdr3_nt: TGTGCCAGCAGTTTCACGGGGGGAGGCTATGGCTACACCTTC; cdr3_aa: CASSFTGGGYGYTF
d_call: TRBD2; j_call: TRBJ2-1; clone_size: -; v_call: TRBV28; cdr3_nt: TGTGCCAGCACTCCCGGGACTAGCGGTTCAAATGAGCAGTTCTTC; cdr3_aa: CASTPGTSGSNEQFF
d_call: TRBD1; j_call: TRBJ1-6; clone_size: -; v_call: TRBV14; cdr3_nt: TGTGCCAGCAGCCTGAGGCAGGGGGCGAGTTCACCCCTCCACTTT; cdr3_aa: CASSLRQGASSPLHF
d_call: TRBD1; j_call: TRBJ1-1; clone_size: -; v_call: TRBV3-1/TRBV3-2; cdr3_nt: TGTGCCAGCAGCCAAAGACAGGGTAACCCTGAAGCTTTCTTT; cdr3_aa: CASSQRQGNPEAFF
d_call: -; j_call: TRBJ1-1; clone_size: many; v_call: TRBV29-1; cdr3_nt: TGCAGCGTGGGGATTTACAGGTCCCCGGCCACTGAAGCTTTCTTT; cdr3_aa: CSVGIYRSPATEAFF
d_call: -; j_call: TRBJ2-1; clone_size: -; v_call: TRBV2; cdr3_nt: TGTGCCAGCAGTGAAGAAGGGGGATCCTACAATGAGCAGTTCTTC; cdr3_aa: CASSEEGGSYNEQFF
d_call: -; j_call: TRBJ1-5; clone_size: once; v_call: TRBV6-1; cdr3_nt: TGTGCCAGCAGTGATCAACCAGTTGCGGTGGATCAGCCCCAGCATTTT; cdr3_aa: CASSDQPVAVDQPQHF
d_call: -; j_call: TRBJ2-5; clone_size: once; v_call: TRBV10-3; cdr3_nt: TGTGCCATCAGTGCGGGAACCCAAGAGACCCAGTACTTC; cdr3_aa: CAISAGTQETQYF
d_call: -; j_call: TRBJ2-5; clone_size: -; v_call: TRBV2; cdr3_nt: TGTGCCAGCAGTGAAGGGTTTATGCAGGGAGAGACCCAGTACTTC; cdr3_aa: CASSEGFMQGETQYF
d_call: TRBD1; j_call: TRBJ1-4; clone_size: -; v_call: TRBV18; cdr3_nt: TGTGCCAGCTCAGCTACAGGGGGCTTAAACGAAAAACTGTTTTTT; cdr3_aa: CASSATGGLNEKLFF
d_call: -; j_call: TRBJ2-1; clone_size: few; v_call: TRBV5-1; cdr3_nt: TGCGCCAGCAGCGGGGGGGCTCACGGGAATGAGCAGTTCTTC; cdr3_aa: CASSGGAHGNEQFF
d_call: -; j_call: TRBJ1-4; clone_size: -; v_call: TRBV6-1; cdr3_nt: TGTGCCAGCAGTGAAGGCGGCAACTCTGAAAAACTGTTTTTT; cdr3_aa: CASSEGGNSEKLFF
d_call: TRBD1; j_call: TRBJ1-1; clone_size: -; v_call: TRBV5-1; cdr3_nt: TGCGCCAGCAGCTTCGCCCAGGGGGGCACTGAAGCTTTCTTT; cdr3_aa: CASSFAQGGTEAFF
d_call: -; j_call: TRBJ1-2; clone_size: -; v_call: TRBV6-6; cdr3_nt: TGTGCCAGCAGTTACAGTCTTGATCTAAGTGACTATGGCTACACCTTC; cdr3_aa: CASSYSLDLSDYGYTF
d_call: TRBD1; j_call: TRBJ1-2; clone_size: -; v_call: TRBV10-1; cdr3_nt: TGCGCCAGCAGTGAGTCTAAGTACGAGGAGACAGGGGGCTACACCTTC; cdr3_aa: CASSESKYEETGGYTF
d_call: -; j_call: TRBJ2-2; clone_size: -; v_call: TRBV5-6; cdr3_nt: TGTGCCAGCACCATTTGGGTACGGGTGAACACCGGGGAGCTGTTTTTT; cdr3_aa: CASTIWVRVNTGELFF
d_call: TRBD1; j_call: TRBJ2-2; clone_size: -; v_call: TRBV5-1; cdr3_nt: TGCGCCAGCAGCTTGGGACAGGGTACCGGGGAGCTGTTTTTT; cdr3_aa: CASSLGQGTGELFF
d_call: TRBD2; j_call: TRBJ2-5; clone_size: -; v_call: TRBV4-2; cdr3_nt: TGTGCCAGCAGCCAAGACCCCCTAGCGGGGGGGCCGGGGGTAGGTGAGACCCAGTACTTC; cdr3_aa: CASSQDPLAGGPGVGETQYF
d_call: TRBD1; j_call: TRBJ2-2; clone_size: -; v_call: TRBV19; cdr3_nt: TGTGCCAGTAGTGATCCGGTTGGGACAGGGAGAATCGGGGAGCTGTTTTTT; cdr3_aa: CASSDPVGTGRIGELFF